This record looks at one TCR beta chain sequence and its context. Its antigen is unknown. This may arise from a read error, as a much more abundant clone is one base away. This specimen belongs to a study of breast tumors, draining lymph nodes, adjacent tissues. General study points: Data only fit, rather than demonstrated, lymph node origin of most tumor T cells.

TCRdb processed the multiplex PCR reads anew with MiXCR; each CDR3 protein has one entry. The data show some 49,000 distinct CDR3 sequences, with 20% to 25% seen just once and 6.5% to 8% held by the top ten. The CDR3 is made up of 17 amino acids. CDR1 and CDR2 from the germline V gene are MNHNS and SASEGT. This TCR came from a female donor with breast cancer. Some clones in this sample may be carry-over from other donors' samples. The specimen was breast tumor tissue. The V gene is TRBV6-1, the J gene TRBJ2-1; TRBD2 matches 7 bases. The DNA of the CDR3 is TGTGCCAGTTGGGGGAGGGGATCCTTGGAGTCCTACAGTGAGCAGTTCTTC. Translation gives CASWGRGSLESYSEQFF.